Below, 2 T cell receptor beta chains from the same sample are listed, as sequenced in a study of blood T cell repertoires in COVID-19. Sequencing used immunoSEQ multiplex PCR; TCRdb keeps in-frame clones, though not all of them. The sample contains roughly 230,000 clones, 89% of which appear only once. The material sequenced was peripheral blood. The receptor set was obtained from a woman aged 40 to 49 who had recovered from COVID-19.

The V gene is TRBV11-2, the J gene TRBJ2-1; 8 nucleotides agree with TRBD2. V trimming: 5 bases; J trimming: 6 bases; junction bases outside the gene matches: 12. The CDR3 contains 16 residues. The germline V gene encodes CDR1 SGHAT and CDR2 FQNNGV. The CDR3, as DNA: TGTGCCAGCAGCCAAAGAACCGGGACTAGTGGCAATGAGCAGTTCTTC. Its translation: CASSQRTGTSGNEQFF.

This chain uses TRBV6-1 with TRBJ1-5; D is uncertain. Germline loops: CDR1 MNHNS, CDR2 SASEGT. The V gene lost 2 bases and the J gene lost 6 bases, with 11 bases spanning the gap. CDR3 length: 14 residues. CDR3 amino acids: CASSESRVGQPQHF. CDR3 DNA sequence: TGTGCCAGCAGTGAATCGAGGGTTGGTCAGCCCCAGCATTTT.